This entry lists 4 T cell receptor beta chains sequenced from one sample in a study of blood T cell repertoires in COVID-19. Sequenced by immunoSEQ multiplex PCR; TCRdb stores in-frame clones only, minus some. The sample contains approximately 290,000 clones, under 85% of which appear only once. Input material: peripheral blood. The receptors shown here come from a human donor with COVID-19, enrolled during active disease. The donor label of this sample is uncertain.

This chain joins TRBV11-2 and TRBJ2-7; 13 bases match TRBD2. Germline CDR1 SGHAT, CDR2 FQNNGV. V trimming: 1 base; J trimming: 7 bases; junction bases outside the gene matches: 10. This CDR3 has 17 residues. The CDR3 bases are TGTGCCAGCAGCTTAGGACTAGCGGGAGGTAGGGTCGGAGAGCAGTACTTC. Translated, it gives CASSLGLAGGRVGEQYF.

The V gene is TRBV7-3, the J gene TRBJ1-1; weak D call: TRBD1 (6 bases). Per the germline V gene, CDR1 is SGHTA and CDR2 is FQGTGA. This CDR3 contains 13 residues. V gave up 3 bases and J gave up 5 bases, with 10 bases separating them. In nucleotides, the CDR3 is TGTGCCAGCAGCTTGGGGGCTCATACTGAAGCTTTCTTT. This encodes CASSLGAHTEAFF.

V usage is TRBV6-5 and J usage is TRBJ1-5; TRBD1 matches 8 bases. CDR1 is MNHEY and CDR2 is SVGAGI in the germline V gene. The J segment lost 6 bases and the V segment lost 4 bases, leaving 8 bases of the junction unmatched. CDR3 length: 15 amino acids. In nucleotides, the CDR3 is TGTGCCAGCAGTTCGGACAGGGTAGCTGGTCAGCCCCAGCATTTT. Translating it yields CASSSDRVAGQPQHF.

This CDR3 reads CASSRRETQYF. CDR3 bases: TGTGCCAGTAGTAGGAGGGAGACCCAGTACTTC. The chain recombines TRBV19 with TRBJ2-5, with TRBD2 as a possible D gene (5 bases). Germline values: CDR1 LNHDA, CDR2 SQIVND (reference sequence). V was pared by 4 bases and J by 5 bases, with 5 bases between. The CDR3 has 11 residues.